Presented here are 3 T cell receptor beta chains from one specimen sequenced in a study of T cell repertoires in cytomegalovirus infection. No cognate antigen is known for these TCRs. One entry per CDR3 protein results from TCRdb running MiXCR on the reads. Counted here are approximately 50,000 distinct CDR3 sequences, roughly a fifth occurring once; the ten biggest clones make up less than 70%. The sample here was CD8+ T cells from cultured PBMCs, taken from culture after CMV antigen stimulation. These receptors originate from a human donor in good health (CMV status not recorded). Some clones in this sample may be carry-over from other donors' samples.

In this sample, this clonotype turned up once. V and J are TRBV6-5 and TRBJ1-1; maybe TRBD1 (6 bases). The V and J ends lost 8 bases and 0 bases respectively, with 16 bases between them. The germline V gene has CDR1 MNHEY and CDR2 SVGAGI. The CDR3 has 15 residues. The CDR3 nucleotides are TGTGCCAGCGGCCAGGGGATTCTCATGAACACTGAAGCTTTCTTT. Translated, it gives CASGQGILMNTEAFF.

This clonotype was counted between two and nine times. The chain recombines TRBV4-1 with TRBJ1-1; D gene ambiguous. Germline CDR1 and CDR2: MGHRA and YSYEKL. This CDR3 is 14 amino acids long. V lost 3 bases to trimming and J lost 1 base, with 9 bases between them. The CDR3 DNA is TGCGCCAGCAGCCAGGAAAACAGGAACACTGAAGCTTTCTTT. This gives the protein CASSQENRNTEAFF.

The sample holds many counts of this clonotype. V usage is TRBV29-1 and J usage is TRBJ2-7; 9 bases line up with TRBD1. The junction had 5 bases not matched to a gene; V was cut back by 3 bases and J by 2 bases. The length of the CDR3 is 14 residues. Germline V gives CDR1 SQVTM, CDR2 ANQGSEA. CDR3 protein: CSVDRGQGTYEQYF. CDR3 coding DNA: TGCAGCGTTGATAGGGGACAGGGAACCTACGAGCAGTACTTC.